This T cell receptor beta chain was recorded in a study of blood T cell repertoires in COVID-19 (dated by TCRdb to about 2020). For the wider study: Samples covering the acute and convalescent phases of COVID-19 were provided by collaborators in the United States, Italy and Spain. The material from the prospective study consisted of cDNA or gDNA derived from T cells, B-cell-depleted T cells, or PBMCs. Deeply sampled blood TCRbeta repertoires from subjects exposed to, actively infected with, or recovered from COVID-19 were included in the dataset. The repertoires were made available in a free public database intended to serve as a resource for research on the immune response to SARS-CoV-2. The samples were drawn from two sources: the first 160 participants of the ongoing ImmuneRACE study, and 950 to 1,500 subjects contributed by 6 global collaborators. Nearly every sample came with metadata listing a de-identified subject ID, COVID-19 status, age in years and sex. Where HLA class I and class II types were available, the types were taken from metadata supplied by the sample provider, not from assay-based typing.

For this clone: It has no known antigen specificity. No per-base quality is available; no much larger clone lies one base away.

The immunoSEQ Assay, a bias-controlled multiplex PCR, was used to amplify TCRbeta CDR3 regions from genomic DNA. Per the source publication's procedure: The number of nucleated cells in each sample was estimated by amplification of reference gene primers within the assay. To quantify the absolute abundance of each unique TCRbeta CDR3 rearrangement, sequence reads were collapsed and filtered. For each sample, productive Simpson clonality was calculated as the square root of Simpson's diversity index over productive rearrangements. As stored in TCRdb, this immuneACCESS dataset retains in-frame rearrangements with V and J assigned. A fraction of the clones does not appear; measured against another copy, unresolved V genes explain less than half of the discrepancy, and the remainder lacks a known reason. The V and J calls and the clone size are those of that table, but D and trimming were determined from the DNA. Counted in this sample were around 200,000 clones; approximately 78% of them appeared once. More than 9% of the sample comes from the top ten.

Spanning cysteine to phenylalanine, the CDR3 consists of 14 amino acids. Just the 42-base CDR3 DNA is kept, in frame starting at base 1. The germline V gene encodes CDR1 SGHRS and CDR2 YFSETQ. The germline V and J ends show losses of 3 bases and 3 bases respectively, and no gene match explains 3 bases of the junction. Each collaborating institution followed its own protocols to collect whole blood in K2EDTA tubes. For TCRbeta analysis, collaborators shipped samples in one of three forms: frozen whole blood, isolated PBMCs, or DNA extracted from either of those sample types. Here is what the overall study found, with its caveats: The quantity of clinical and demographic metadata differed by source and by participant and was supplied without curation.

The sequenced material came from peripheral blood. Rearrangement joined TRBV5-1 to TRBJ2-7; TRBD1 lines up with 10 middle nucleotides. The sequence came from an elderly woman with acute or convalescent COVID-19. The DNA reads as follows: TGCGCCAGCAGCTCGGACAGGGGGAGCTACGAGCAGTACTTC. Its translation is CASSSDRGSYEQYF.